Given below is one TCR beta chain in context. The data were obtained in a study of T cell changes during pregnancy in multiple sclerosis. Sequencing used immunoSEQ multiplex PCR; TCRdb keeps in-frame clones, though not all of them. The sample holds tens of thousands of clones; about 85% are singletons and the top ten take roughly 0.4%. Looked up from germline, CDR1 is SGHRS and CDR2 is YFSETQ. V shed 4 bases and J 1 base; nucleotides not matched to a gene: 0. The CDR3 is made up of 13 amino acids. This receptor was obtained from a female donor with multiple sclerosis, enrolled in a pregnancy study. The input for sequencing was CD4+ T cells from peripheral blood mononuclear cells, taken in the third trimester of pregnancy. V gene TRBV5-1 combines with J gene TRBJ1-1, with 8 nucleotides matching TRBD1. CDR3 bases: TGCGCCAGCAGCGGACAGGGGAACACTGAAGCTTTCTTT. Translation gives CASSGQGNTEAFF. Full variable domain (missing parts from reference TRBV5-1 and TRBJ1-1): KAGVTQTPRYLIKTRGQQVTLSCSPISGHRSVSWYQQTPGQGLQFLFEYFSETQRNKGNFPGRFSGRQFSNSRSEMNVSTLELGDSALYLCASSGQGNTEAFFGQGTRLTVV.